The rows below give T cell receptor beta chains drawn from one sample of a study of molecular identifiers for immune sequencing clone quantification. TCRdb ran MiXCR on the PCR reads and lists one entry per CDR3 protein. Here the sample spans approximately 500,000 distinct CDR3 sequences, about 26% being singletons. The sample comprised naive CD8+ T cells from blood, with Jurkat cell RNA spiked in. The receptors stem from a human donor in good health. Some libraries in this study had Jurkat cell RNA spiked in. Both conserved end residues are part of each CDR3. D genes are given only for firm matches. Some rows have no size entry. The others give once, few or many, or a class for an expanded clone.

len	v_gene	abundance	j_gene	d_gene	CDR3nt	CDR3aa
14	TRBV27	.	TRBJ1-1	.	TGTGCCAGCAGTTTGGTAGTTGGGGGCACTGAAGCTTTCTTT	CASSLVVGGTEAFF
13	TRBV30	few	TRBJ1-1	.	TGTGCCTGGAGTGCGGGGATGAACACTGAAGCTTTCTTT	CAWSAGMNTEAFF
13	TRBV30	.	TRBJ2-7	.	TGTGCCTGGAGTGGGGTAGGGGGCTACGAGCAGTACTTC	CAWSGVGGYEQYF
14	TRBV5-1	.	TRBJ2-7	.	TGCGCCAGCAGCTTGGCCGGGCTTCACTACGAGCAGTACTTC	CASSLAGLHYEQYF
14	TRBV7-6	many	TRBJ2-7	.	TGTGCCAGCAGTCCCCGGGACACTTCCTACGAGCAGTACTTC	CASSPRDTSYEQYF
13	TRBV20-1	many	TRBJ2-4	.	TGCAGTGCTGAATACGTGAACAAAAACATTCAGTACTTC	CSAEYVNKNIQYF
15	TRBV7-6	.	TRBJ2-5	.	TGTGCCAGCAGCTTATTGAGTTCCCCCAAAGAGACCCAGTACTTC	CASSLLSSPKETQYF
15	TRBV7-6	.	TRBJ1-3	.	TGTGCCAGCAGCTCCCGTGAGGGTTCTGGAAACACCATATATTTT	CASSSREGSGNTIYF
15	TRBV14	few	TRBJ1-2	TRBD1	TGTGCCAGCAGCCAAGCTACAGGGGGCCCCTATGGCTACACCTTC	CASSQATGGPYGYTF
17	TRBV6-6	many	TRBJ1-5	.	TGTGCCAGCAGTTACCCCGGGCGGGAGACAGAAAATCAGCCCCAGCATTTT	CASSYPGRETENQPQHF
16	TRBV12-3/TRBV12-4	.	TRBJ2-2	.	TGTGCCAGCAGTTTAGCCGTCAGGGAATCCACCGGGGAGCTGTTTTTT	CASSLAVRESTGELFF
15	TRBV6-5	many	TRBJ2-5	TRBD1	TGTGCCAGCAGGCGGGGACAGGGGATTTCAGAGACCCAGTACTTC	CASRRGQGISETQYF
15	TRBV28	few	TRBJ1-2	.	TGTGCCAGCAGTTTCAGGTCTGGGCGGGCCTATGGCTACACCTTC	CASSFRSGRAYGYTF
13	TRBV12-3/TRBV12-4	.	TRBJ1-1	TRBD1	TGTGCCGGCAGTTTAGGCGCAGGGGGCCCGGCTTTCTTT	CAGSLGAGGPAFF
13	TRBV6-5	many	TRBJ1-1	.	TGTGCCAGCAGTTACCGGGGTTACACTGAAGCTTTCTTT	CASSYRGYTEAFF
14	TRBV7-9	many	TRBJ2-3	TRBD2	TGTGCCAGCAGCGATGGACTAGCTCCAGATACGCAGTATTTT	CASSDGLAPDTQYF
16	TRBV27	.	TRBJ2-1	TRBD2	TGTGCCAGCAGTCCCCGGGGGCGGGGGGCCTACAATGAGCAGTTCTTC	CASSPRGRGAYNEQFF
14	TRBV6-2/TRBV6-3	many	TRBJ1-4	TRBD1	TGTGCCAGCAGTGGACAGGATGAAGGAGAAAAACTGTTTTTT	CASSGQDEGEKLFF
15	TRBV4-3	few	TRBJ2-7	.	TGCGCCAGCAGCCAAGATCTATTCTCAGCCTACGAGCAGTACTTC	CASSQDLFSAYEQYF
18	TRBV4-3	few	TRBJ2-2	.	TGCGCCAGCAGCCAAAGCCCATCCAGGTTGACGAACACCGGGGAGCTGTTTTTT	CASSQSPSRLTNTGELFF
14	TRBV7-3	many	TRBJ1-1	.	TGTGCCAGCAGCTCACCAGGGGTAAACACTGAAGCTTTCTTT	CASSSPGVNTEAFF
13	TRBV13	.	TRBJ2-7	.	TGTGCCAGCAGCTGGGCCCTACAGGTCGAGCAGTACTTC	CASSWALQVEQYF
18	TRBV20-1	many	TRBJ2-6	.	TGCAGTGCTAGATTCCCCGGGACGGACGCATCTGGGGCCAACGTCCTGACTTTC	CSARFPGTDASGANVLTF
14	TRBV9	.	TRBJ2-7	TRBD2	TGTGCCAGCAGCGCCCGACTAGCGGACTACGAGCAGTACTTC	CASSARLADYEQYF
15	TRBV6-5	many	TRBJ2-2	.	TGTGCCAGCAGTTTTAGAGCAGGTCAGGCCGGGGAGCTGTTTTTT	CASSFRAGQAGELFF
13	TRBV2	many	TRBJ2-5	TRBD1	TGTGCCACTACGGACAGGGGGCAGGAGACCCAGTACTTC	CATTDRGQETQYF
15	TRBV19	few	TRBJ2-1	.	TGTGCCAGTAGTGAGGGGACACGGGGGATCGGTGAGCAGTTCTTC	CASSEGTRGIGEQFF
15	TRBV5-5	.	TRBJ2-7	.	TGTGCCAGCAGCCTTCCTTTACAGACTTATCGCGAGCAGTACTTC	CASSLPLQTYREQYF
17	TRBV12-3/TRBV12-4	.	TRBJ2-7	TRBD1	TGTGCCAGCAGTTTACTTGGGACAGGGCCCCGCTCCTACGAGCAGTACTTC	CASSLLGTGPRSYEQYF
12	TRBV2	few	TRBJ2-7	TRBD2	TGTTGTTCAGCGGGGCTAGGTGGCGAGCAGTACTTC	CCSAGLGGEQYF
14	TRBV6-5	few	TRBJ2-1	TRBD1	TGTGCCAGCAGTTACCAGACAGGGGGCAATGAGCAGTTCTTC	CASSYQTGGNEQFF
15	TRBV20-1	.	TRBJ2-1	.	TGCAGTGCTGCCCATGTAGCGTCGGGGAACAATGAGCAGTTCTTC	CSAAHVASGNNEQFF
17	TRBV20-1	.	TRBJ1-1	TRBD1	TGCAGTGCCCTTATAGTCAACCGGGACAGGGCGAACACTGAAGCTTTCTTT	CSALIVNRDRANTEAFF
12	TRBV30	.	TRBJ2-1	.	TGTGCCTGGAGTCCGTCGTGGGATGAGCAGTTCTTC	CAWSPSWDEQFF
15	TRBV27	few	TRBJ2-3	.	TGTGCCAGCAGTTCACATGACCTTCCTTTGGATACGCAGTATTTT	CASSSHDLPLDTQYF
13	TRBV20-1	.	TRBJ1-5	.	TGCAGTGCTATAGGCCCAGGGATCTCGCCCCAGCATTTT	CSAIGPGISPQHF
15	TRBV7-3	few	TRBJ2-7	TRBD2	TGTGCCAGCAGCTCGACTAGCGGGAGTCAAGGCGAGCAGTACTTC	CASSSTSGSQGEQYF
13	TRBV19	few	TRBJ1-5	.	TGTGCCAGTGGATGGTATAGCAATCAGCCCCAGCATTTT	CASGWYSNQPQHF
13	TRBV7-8	.	TRBJ2-1	.	TGTGCCAGCAGCCAAAGAGGGGGAATAGAGCAGTTCTTC	CASSQRGGIEQFF
13	TRBV28	few	TRBJ2-7	TRBD2	TGTGCCATCGCTAGCGGAAGCTCCTACGAGCAGTACTTC	CAIASGSSYEQYF
15	TRBV6-5	many	TRBJ1-1	TRBD1	TGTGCCAGCAGCACTGGGACAGGAATGAACACTGAAGCTTTCTTT	CASSTGTGMNTEAFF
14	TRBV20-1	few	TRBJ2-7	.	TGCAGTGCTAGCCCTAGCATCCCCGACTACGAGCAGTACTTC	CSASPSIPDYEQYF
16	TRBV7-9	many	TRBJ2-3	.	TGTGCCAGCAGCCCAACCCCGTACAGGGTCACAGATACGCAGTATTTT	CASSPTPYRVTDTQYF
13	TRBV29-1	many	TRBJ2-3	.	TGCAGCGCGGTGGGCGGGGAGCTAGATACGCAGTATTTT	CSAVGGELDTQYF
18	TRBV7-9	few	TRBJ2-2	.	TGTGCCAGCAGCTCCCGCGTTTCCCCGGGGATCCCCACCGGGGAGCTGTTTTTT	CASSSRVSPGIPTGELFF
15	TRBV5-6	many	TRBJ2-3	TRBD1	TGTGCCAGCAGGCCACAGGGGGCCCTCCCAGATACGCAGTATTTT	CASRPQGALPDTQYF
15	TRBV5-1	.	TRBJ2-5	TRBD2	TGCGCCAGCAGCTTGACTAGCGGGACCCAAGAGACCCAGTACTTC	CASSLTSGTQETQYF
14	TRBV6-2/TRBV6-3	.	TRBJ2-5	.	TGTGCCAGCAGTCATGCCGGTAGACAAGAGACCCAGTACTTC	CASSHAGRQETQYF
16	TRBV28	many	TRBJ2-3	.	TGTGCCAGCAGTTTTAAGCTATCAGAGAGCACAGATACGCAGTATTTT	CASSFKLSESTDTQYF
11	TRBV6-2/TRBV6-3	few	TRBJ2-7	.	TGTGCCAGCGGGGCGGACTACGAGCAGTACTTC	CASGADYEQYF
14	TRBV27	many	TRBJ1-5	TRBD1	TGTGCCAGCAGTGCGAAGGGGGCGGTTCAGCCCCAGCATTTT	CASSAKGAVQPQHF
15	TRBV7-2	many	TRBJ2-1	TRBD2	TGTGCCAGCAGCCCCCTAGCGGGAGTCAGCAATGAGCAGTTCTTC	CASSPLAGVSNEQFF
14	TRBV27	.	TRBJ1-2	.	TGTGCCAGCAGTTTCGAAGGGGTAGGCTATGGCTACACCTTC	CASSFEGVGYGYTF
14	TRBV29-1	.	TRBJ1-2	.	TGCAGCGTTGTCGACGCGCTTTCTAACTATGGCTACACCTTC	CSVVDALSNYGYTF
16	TRBV7-9	few	TRBJ1-1	.	TGTGCCAGCAGCTTAGTACCGGGCCACCGAGGGGCTGAAGCTTTCTTT	CASSLVPGHRGAEAFF